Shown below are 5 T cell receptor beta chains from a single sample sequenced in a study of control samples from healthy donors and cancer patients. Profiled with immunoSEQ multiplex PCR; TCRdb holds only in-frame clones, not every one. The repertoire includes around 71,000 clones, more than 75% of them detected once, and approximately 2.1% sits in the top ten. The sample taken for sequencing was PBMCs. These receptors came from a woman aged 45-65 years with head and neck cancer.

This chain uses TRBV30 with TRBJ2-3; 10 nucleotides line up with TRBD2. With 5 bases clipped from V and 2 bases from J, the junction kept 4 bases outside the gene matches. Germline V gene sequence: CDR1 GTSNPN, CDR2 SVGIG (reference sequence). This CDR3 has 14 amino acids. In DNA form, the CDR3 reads TGTGCCTGGCAGCGGGGGGGCCTCACAGATACGCAGTATTTT. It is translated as CAWQRGGLTDTQYF.

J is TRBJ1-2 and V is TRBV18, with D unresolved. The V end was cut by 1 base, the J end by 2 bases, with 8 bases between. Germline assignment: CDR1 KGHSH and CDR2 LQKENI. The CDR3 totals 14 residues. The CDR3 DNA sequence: TGTGCCAGCTCACCACGTCCGGTGAACTATGGCTACACCTTC. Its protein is CASSPRPVNYGYTF.

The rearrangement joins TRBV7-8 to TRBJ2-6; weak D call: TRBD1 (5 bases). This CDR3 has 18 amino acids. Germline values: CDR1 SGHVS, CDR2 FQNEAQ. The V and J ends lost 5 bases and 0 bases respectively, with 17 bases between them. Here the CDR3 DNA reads TGTGCCAGCAGCCCCCGTAATATCAGGGACTCTGGGGCCAACGTCCTGACTTTC. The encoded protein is CASSPRNIRDSGANVLTF.

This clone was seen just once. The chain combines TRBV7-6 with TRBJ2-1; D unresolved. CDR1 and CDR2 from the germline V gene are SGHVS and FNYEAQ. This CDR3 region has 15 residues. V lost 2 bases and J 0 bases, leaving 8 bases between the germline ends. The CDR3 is CASSLILGSYNEQFF. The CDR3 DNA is TGTGCCAGCAGCTTAATTTTGGGCTCCTACAATGAGCAGTTCTTC.

CDR3 protein: CASSLQGGSPLHF. The CDR3 region has the DNA TGCGCCAGCAGTTTACAGGGGGGTTCACCCCTCCACTTT. V is TRBV5-1 and J is TRBJ1-6, with 8 nucleotides matching TRBD1. V shed 5 bases, J shed 9 bases, and the junction held 4 bases outside the gene matches. CDR1 and CDR2 (germline): SGHRS, YFSETQ. This CDR3 is built from 13 residues.